Given below is one TCR beta chain in context. The antigen remains undetermined. TCRdb's copy holds only in-frame clones and misses some; the assay was immunoSEQ multiplex PCR. Found here are 100,000 to 150,000 clones, under 90% of them singletons; the top ten hold more than 1.5%. This sample was taken from a study of cytomegalovirus exposure and HLA in healthy donors. Overall study results and limits: The study labeled 180 or so TCR beta chains cytomegalovirus-associated. Subsequent analysis of the approximately 130 validation repertoires found a tendency for first-cohort TCR clusters to co-occur. In vitro, three CMV-associated chains proved specific for CMV antigens.

Germline CDR1 and CDR2: SGHNT and YENEEA. Trimming left V 0 bases short and J 2 bases short, with 11 bases between. CDR3 length: 16 residues. This rearrangement joins TRBV11-3 to TRBJ2-4, with D perhaps matching TRBD1 (5 bases). Sequencing was carried out using PBMCs. This clonotype was sampled from a woman aged 18-29 years in good health and CMV-seronegative. The CDR3 region has the DNA TGTGCCAGCAGCTTAGATCGGCAGGGATCCAAAAACATTCAGTACTTC. The encoded protein is CASSLDRQGSKNIQYF.